This T cell receptor beta chain was found in a study of neurological immune-mediated disorders (dated by TCRdb to the late 2010s). Some background on the complete study: Among the roughly 35 multiple sclerosis patients, about 31 had relapsing-remitting MS and 3 had secondary progressive MS. Using UMI-based sequencing, the study compared peripheral blood TCR-beta repertoires from patients with HTLV-I-associated myelopathy (HAM/TSP), patients with multiple sclerosis, and healthy controls. The approximately 110 TCR-beta libraries included longitudinal samples, technical triplicates and paired sorted CD4+ and CD8+ T-cell subsets alongside PBMC samples. The cohort included 60 to 75 subjects: approximately 15 with HAM/TSP, approximately 34 with multiple sclerosis, and roughly 20 healthy controls.

Unsorted PBMC libraries were generated from 2 million PBMCs stored in RNAlater at -80 °C until RNA extraction. The multiple sclerosis patients were enrolled in a US clinical protocol that used magnetic resonance imaging to evaluate disease progression. Peripheral blood was subjected to Ficoll-Hypaque density gradient centrifugation to isolate PBMCs, which were then cryopreserved in liquid nitrogen. About this clonotype: It lacks a known antigen. Base qualities are missing; no much larger clone stands one base away.

cDNA was synthesized by template-switch 5'RACE using a primer carrying a 10-nucleotide random unique molecular identifier by which each TCR transcript was tagged. Every sequencing run yielded over 180 million TCR-beta sequences covering 15-18 subjects. The RNeasy kit was used to extract total RNA. Using the KAPA Real-time Library Amplification kit, TCR-beta VDJ regions were amplified with primers for the TCR constant region and the 5'RACE anchor. A first PCR added sample indexes and Illumina adaptors, after which a second PCR increased the library yield. After Ampure bead purification, the roughly 650 bp TCR product was size-selected on a 2% E-gel SizeSelection system. Library quality was checked on a Bioanalyzer, concentration was measured with Qubit, and libraries were quantified with the Kapa Library Quantification kit before pooling. An Illumina HiSeq 2500 was used to sequence the libraries paired-end at 2 x 150 bp. To increase sequence diversity, roughly 24-32% phiX was spiked into each library pool. The paper's data handling went like this. Quality-filtered reads were processed with the UMI-based MiGEC pipeline, which removed over 75% of raw TCR sequences during error correction. IMGT germline references were used for alignment of VDJ genes, and clonotypes were defined by a unique CDR3 amino acid sequence together with V-J genes. Clonal expansion, Shannon diversity and CDR3 relatedness (CalcPairwiseDistances, ClusterSamples) were evaluated with VDJtools, and phylogenetic trees were built with CLCbio workbench. Clones with at least 8 unique UMIs were defined as expanded, with this threshold being based on coefficient-of-variation modelling across technical triplicates. TCRdb reprocessed the public reads (quality trimming at Q25 with fastp, clone calling with MiXCR) and kept in-frame beta chains. Rows with one shared CDR3 protein collapse into an entry with the most common genes and DNA. These V and J calls are TCRdb output, not the study's own analysis. For this sample the table gives 70,000 to 90,000 distinct CDR3 sequences, of which roughly 4.8% were detected only once. The top ten constitute less than 2.5% of the sample.

Overall study outcomes, separate from this receptor: In a phylogenetic analysis, the repertoires of 18 out of 34 MS patients fell into a single cluster of related CDR3 sequences, pointing to a possible signature at the repertoire level. Expanded clones from different subjects shared no identical CDR3 amino acid sequences, which suggests that TCR-beta repertoires were private in all groups. TCR clonal expansion was greatest in HAM/TSP patients and smallest in MS patients, who ranked below even healthy controls. The MS cluster showed no association with clinical or MRI features, and the authors stated that larger cohorts are needed.

From the cysteine up to the phenylalanine, the CDR3 has a length of 17 residues. Only the CDR3 part of the read is kept: 51 bases, read in frame from the first base. Deletion took 5 bases off V and 0 bases off J, with a span of 16 bases between the germline ends. This receptor was taken from a woman aged 25 to 39 with multiple sclerosis. This chain joins TRBV12-3 or TRBV12-4 to TRBJ2-2, with a tentative D call of TRBD1 or TRBD2, each matching 7 bases. The sequenced sample was PBMCs. The CDR3 region: CASSPGGLTTNTGELFF. At the DNA level, the sequence is TGTGCCAGCAGTCCAGGGGGACTAACTACGAACACCGGGGAGCTGTTTTTT.